This TCR beta chain is drawn from a study of CD8+ T cells in alopecia areata. cDNA serving as the sequencing template came from extracted, reverse transcribed RNA. Here immunoSEQ multiplex PCR was the method, and the copy in TCRdb shows in-frame clones only, minus some. This table holds 110,000 or so clones, around three fifths found once. Study findings and constraints: Many expanded lesional clones persisted in scalp and blood during tofacitinib treatment. In scalp samples, resident alphabeta T cells of normal skin are also sequenced.

Turning to this clone: Its antigen is not known.

The sample's treatment: oral pan-JAK inhibitor, 5-10 mg twice daily. V lost 0 bases, J lost 15 bases, and 12 bases lay in between. The CDR3 has 12 residues. In germline, CDR1 is SNHLY, CDR2 FYNNEI. Material: CD4+ T cells sorted from blood, obtained at week 24, from a patient treated with tofacitinib. The receptor was derived from a human donor with alopecia areata. This chain connects TRBV2 to TRBJ1-5, with D possibly matching TRBD1 (6 bases). CDR3 region: CASSEALEDRHF. The CDR3 nucleotides are TGTGCCAGCAGTGAAGCGCTAGAGGACAGGCATTTT. Full variable domain (missing parts from reference TRBV2 and TRBJ1-5): EPEVTQTPSHQVTQMGQEVILRCVPISNHLYFYWYRQILGQKVEFLVSFYNNEISEKSEIFDDQFSVERPDGSNFTLKIRSTKLEDSAMYFCASSEALEDRHFGDGTRLSIL.